This section outlines one TCR beta chain sequence together with its context. Germline V gene data show CDR1 as SGHRS and CDR2 as YFSETQ. The CDR3 has 11 amino acids. Trimming took 3 bases from V and 7 from J, leaving 8 bases between them. Assay used: immunoSEQ multiplex PCR; TCRdb lists only in-frame clones, some missing. This table has 210,000 or so clones, around 80% appearing once. The sample belongs to a study of blood T cell repertoires in COVID-19. The material sequenced was peripheral blood. This TCR came from a woman of 80 years or more with active or convalescent COVID-19. The chain uses TRBV5-1 and TRBJ2-7; no reliable D call. The CDR3 region is CASSSTTEQYF. The CDR3 region has the DNA TGCGCCAGCAGCTCGACAACAGAGCAGTACTTC.